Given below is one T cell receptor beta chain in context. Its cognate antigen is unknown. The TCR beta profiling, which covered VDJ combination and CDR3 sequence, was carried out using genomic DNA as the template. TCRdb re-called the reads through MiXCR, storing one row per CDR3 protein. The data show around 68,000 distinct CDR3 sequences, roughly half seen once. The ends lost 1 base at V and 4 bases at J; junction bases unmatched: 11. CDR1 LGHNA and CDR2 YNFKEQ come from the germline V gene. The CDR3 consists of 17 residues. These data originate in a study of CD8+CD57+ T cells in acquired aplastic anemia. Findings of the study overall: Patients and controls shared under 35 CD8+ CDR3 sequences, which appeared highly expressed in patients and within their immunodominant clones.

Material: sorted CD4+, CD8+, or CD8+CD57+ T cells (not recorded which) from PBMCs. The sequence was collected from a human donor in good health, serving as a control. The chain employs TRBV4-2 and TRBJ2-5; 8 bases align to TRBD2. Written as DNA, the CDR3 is TGTGCCAGCAGCCAAGTTGGCGGCGGGGGGTCGGTAGAGACCCAGTACTTC. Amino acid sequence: CASSQVGGGGSVETQYF.